This T cell receptor beta chain is from a study of cytomegalovirus exposure and HLA in healthy donors. Study conclusions and caveats: The productive fraction for most TCR beta V segments was about 90% or about 30% in an earlier analysis. Despite most TCR sequences being rare, some public TCRs occurred in many donors. Accurate HLA-A and HLA-B prediction from TCR beta sequences was reported for most subjects.

With respect to this clone: Its antigen is not identified.

The PCR made use of 60 Vbeta and 13 Jbeta primers. Clones were read by immunoSEQ multiplex PCR, and TCRdb kept only the in-frame ones, dropping some. The sample holds approximately 86,000 clones, around 85% seen once. The sequence came from a man aged 40-50 years in good health and CMV-seropositive. Sequences were obtained from PBMCs.

The CDR3 spells CASSGADREQPQHF. The DNA for the CDR3 is TGTGCCAGCAGTGGAGCGGACAGGGAACAGCCCCAGCATTTT. V and J are TRBV6-1 and TRBJ1-5, with TRBD1 matching over 8 bases. The V gene end was trimmed by 4 bases and the J gene end by 7 bases; junction bases not matched to a gene: 6. Germline assignment: CDR1 MNHNS and CDR2 SASEGT. This CDR3 has 14 amino acids.